This TCR beta chain came from a study of early T cells in non-severe SARS-CoV-2 infection. V lost 3 bases, J lost 4 bases, and 16 bases lay in between. The CDR3 extends over 15 amino acids. Germline CDR1 MGHRA, CDR2 YSYEKL. Individual cDNA molecules were tagged with unique molecular identifiers. MiXCR, run by TCRdb on the 5' RACE reads, gives a single entry per CDR3 protein. The table lists about 56,000 distinct CDR3 sequences, roughly 15% of them singletons. Study-level results: VDJdb matching skewed toward anti-spike CD8 responses, missing private and CD4 specificities.

For this clonotype: Its antigen is as yet unknown.

V usage is TRBV4-1 and J usage is TRBJ2-7, with unresolved D. The TCR comes from an adult who was a healthcare worker with PCR-confirmed SARS-CoV-2 infection or an uninfected control (not recorded which). The material sequenced was whole blood, taken at baseline. The CDR3 loop is CASSQAPGQAYEQYF. The DNA for the CDR3 is TGCGCCAGCAGCCAGGCTCCGGGTCAGGCGTACGAGCAGTACTTC.